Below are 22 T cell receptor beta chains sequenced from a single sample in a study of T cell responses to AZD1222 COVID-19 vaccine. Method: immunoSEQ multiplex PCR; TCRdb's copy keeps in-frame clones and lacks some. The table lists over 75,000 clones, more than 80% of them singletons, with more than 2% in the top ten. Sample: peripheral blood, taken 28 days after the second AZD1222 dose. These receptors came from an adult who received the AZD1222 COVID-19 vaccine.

The CDR3 nucleotides are TGTGCCTGGAGTGTATGGTGGGATGAGCAGTTCTTC. Amino acids: CAWSVWWDEQFF. V gene TRBV30 combines with J gene TRBJ2-1; no clear D gene. Germline lookup yields CDR1 GTSNPN and CDR2 SVGIG (reference sequence). The CDR3 runs 12 residues. The V gene lost 0 bases and the J gene lost 8 bases, with 8 bases spanning the gap.

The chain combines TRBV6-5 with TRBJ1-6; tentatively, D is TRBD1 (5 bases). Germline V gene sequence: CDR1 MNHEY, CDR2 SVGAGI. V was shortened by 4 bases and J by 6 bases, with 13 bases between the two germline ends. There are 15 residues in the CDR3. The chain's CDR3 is CASSSPGTGNSPLHF. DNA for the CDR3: TGTGCCAGCAGTTCGCCCGGGACGGGTAATTCACCCCTCCACTTT.

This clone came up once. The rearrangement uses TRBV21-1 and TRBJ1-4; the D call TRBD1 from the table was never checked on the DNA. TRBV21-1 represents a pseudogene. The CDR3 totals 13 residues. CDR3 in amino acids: CARWTGDYEKLFF. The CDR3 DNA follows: TGTGCCAGATGGACAGGGGATTATGAAAAACTGTTTTTT.

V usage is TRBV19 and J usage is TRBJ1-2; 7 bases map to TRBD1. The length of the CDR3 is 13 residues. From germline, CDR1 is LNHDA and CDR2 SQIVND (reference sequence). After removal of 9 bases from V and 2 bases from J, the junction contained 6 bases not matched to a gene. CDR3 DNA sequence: TGTGCCAGCTCCGACAGGGAGAACTATGGCTACACCTTC. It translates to CASSDRENYGYTF.

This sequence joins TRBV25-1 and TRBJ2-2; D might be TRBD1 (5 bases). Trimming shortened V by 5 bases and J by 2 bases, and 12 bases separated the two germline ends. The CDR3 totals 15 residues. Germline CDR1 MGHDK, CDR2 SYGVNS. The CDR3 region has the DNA TGTGCCAGCAGTTCCCCAAGGGGAAACACCGGGGAGCTGTTTTTT. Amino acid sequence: CASSSPRGNTGELFF.

This chain's CDR3 is CASSLATQETQYF. In DNA form, the CDR3 reads TGTGCCAGCAGCTTGGCAACACAAGAGACCCAGTACTTC. V usage is TRBV7-6 and J usage is TRBJ2-5; D is unresolved. CDR1 and CDR2 (germline): SGHVS, FNYEAQ. The CDR3 has 13 residues. The germline V and J ends were trimmed by 3 bases and 2 bases, with 7 bases remaining between them.

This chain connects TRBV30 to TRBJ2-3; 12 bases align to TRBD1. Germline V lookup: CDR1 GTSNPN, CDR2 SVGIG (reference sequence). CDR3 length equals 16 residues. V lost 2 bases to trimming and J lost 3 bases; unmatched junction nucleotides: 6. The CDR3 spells CAWSSGTGGRTDTQYF. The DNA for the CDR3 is TGTGCCTGGAGTTCCGGGACAGGGGGCCGGACAGATACGCAGTATTTT.

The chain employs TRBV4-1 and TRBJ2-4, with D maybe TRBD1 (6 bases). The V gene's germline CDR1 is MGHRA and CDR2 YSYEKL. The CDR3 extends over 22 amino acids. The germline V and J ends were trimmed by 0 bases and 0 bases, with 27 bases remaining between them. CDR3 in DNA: TGCGCCAGCAGCCAAGATAGGGAACAGGGTTGGGATTGGGGTGTAGCCAAAAACATTCAGTACTTC. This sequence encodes CASSQDREQGWDWGVAKNIQYF.

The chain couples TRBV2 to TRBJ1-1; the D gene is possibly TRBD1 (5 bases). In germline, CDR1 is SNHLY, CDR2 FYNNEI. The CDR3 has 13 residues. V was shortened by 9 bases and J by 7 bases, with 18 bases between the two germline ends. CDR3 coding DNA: TGTGCCAGAGGGACCATTGGCGGGGATGAAGCTTTCTTT. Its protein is CARGTIGGDEAFF.

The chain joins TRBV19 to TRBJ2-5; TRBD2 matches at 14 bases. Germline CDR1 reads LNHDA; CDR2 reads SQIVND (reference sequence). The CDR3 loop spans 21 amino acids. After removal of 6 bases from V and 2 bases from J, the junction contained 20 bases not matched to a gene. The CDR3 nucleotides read TGTGCCAGTAGCACAAGGGGGCTGGGACTAGCGGGAGCGAGAAAACAAGAGACCCAGTACTTC. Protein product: CASSTRGLGLAGARKQETQYF. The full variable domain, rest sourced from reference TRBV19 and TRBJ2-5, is DGGITQSPKYLFRKEGQNVTLSCEQNLNHDAMYWYRQDPGQGLRLIYYSQIVNDFQKGDIAEGYSVSREKKESFPLTVTSAQKNPTAFYLCASSTRGLGLAGARKQETQYFGPGTRLLVL.

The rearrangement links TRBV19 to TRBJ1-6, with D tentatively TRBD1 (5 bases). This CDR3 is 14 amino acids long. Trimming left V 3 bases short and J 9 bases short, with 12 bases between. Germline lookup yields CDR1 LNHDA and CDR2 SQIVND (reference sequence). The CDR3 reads CASSIGQGSSPLHF. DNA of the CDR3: TGTGCCAGTAGTATTGGGCAGGGTTCTTCACCCCTCCACTTT.

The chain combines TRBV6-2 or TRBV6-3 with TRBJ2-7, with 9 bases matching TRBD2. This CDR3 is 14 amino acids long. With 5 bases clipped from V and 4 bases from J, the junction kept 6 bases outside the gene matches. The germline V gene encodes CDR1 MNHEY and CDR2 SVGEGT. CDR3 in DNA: TGTGCCAGCAGTGTAGCGGGGGAGACATACGAGCAGTACTTC. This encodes CASSVAGETYEQYF.

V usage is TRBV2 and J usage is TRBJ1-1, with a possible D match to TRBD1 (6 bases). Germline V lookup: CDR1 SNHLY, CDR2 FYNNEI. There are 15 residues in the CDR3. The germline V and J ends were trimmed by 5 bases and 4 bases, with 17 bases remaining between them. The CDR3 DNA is TGTGCCAGCAGTTGGGACATCATGGGGGGCACTGAAGCTTTCTTT. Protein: CASSWDIMGGTEAFF. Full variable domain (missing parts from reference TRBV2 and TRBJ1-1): EPEVTQTPSHQVTQMGQEVILRCVPISNHLYFYWYRQILGQKVEFLVSFYNNEISEKSEIFDDQFSVERPDGSNFTLKIRSTKLEDSAMYFCASSWDIMGGTEAFFGQGTRLTVV.

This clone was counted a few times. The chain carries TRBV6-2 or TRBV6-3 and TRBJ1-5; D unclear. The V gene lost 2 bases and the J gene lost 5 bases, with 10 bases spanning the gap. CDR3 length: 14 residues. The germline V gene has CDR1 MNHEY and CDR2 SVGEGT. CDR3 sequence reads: CASSYRQAYQPQHF. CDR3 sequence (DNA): TGTGCCAGCAGTTACCGGCAAGCCTATCAGCCCCAGCATTTT.

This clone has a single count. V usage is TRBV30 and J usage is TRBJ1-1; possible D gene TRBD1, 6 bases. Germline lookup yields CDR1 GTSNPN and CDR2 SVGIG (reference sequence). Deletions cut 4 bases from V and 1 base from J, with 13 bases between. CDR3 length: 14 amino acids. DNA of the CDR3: TGTGCCTGGAAGAAACAGGGAGAGAACACTGAAGCTTTCTTT. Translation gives CAWKKQGENTEAFF.

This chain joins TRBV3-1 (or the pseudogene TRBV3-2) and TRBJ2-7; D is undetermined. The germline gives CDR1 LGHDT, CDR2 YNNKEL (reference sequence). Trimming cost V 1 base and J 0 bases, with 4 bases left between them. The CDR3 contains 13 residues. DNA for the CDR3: TGTGCCAGCAGCCAAGGACTCTCCTACGAGCAGTACTTC. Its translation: CASSQGLSYEQYF.

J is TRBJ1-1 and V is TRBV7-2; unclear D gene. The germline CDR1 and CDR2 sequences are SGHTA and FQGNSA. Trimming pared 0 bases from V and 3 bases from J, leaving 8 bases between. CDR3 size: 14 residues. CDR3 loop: CASSLAERHTEAFF. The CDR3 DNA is TGTGCCAGCAGCTTAGCCGAGAGACACACTGAAGCTTTCTTT. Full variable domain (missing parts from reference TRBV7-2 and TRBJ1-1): GAGVSQSPSNKVTEKGKDVELRCDPISGHTALYWYRQSLGQGLEFLIYFQGNSAPDKSGLPSDRFSAERTGGSVSTLTIQRTQQEDSAVYLCASSLAERHTEAFFGQGTRLTVV.

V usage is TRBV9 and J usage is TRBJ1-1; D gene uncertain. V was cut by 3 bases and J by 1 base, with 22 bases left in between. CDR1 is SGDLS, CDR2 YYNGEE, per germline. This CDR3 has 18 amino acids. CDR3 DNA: TGTGCCAGCAGCGATCCGTGGGGAGGGTTAGTTGGGAACACTGAAGCTTTCTTT. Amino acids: CASSDPWGGLVGNTEAFF.

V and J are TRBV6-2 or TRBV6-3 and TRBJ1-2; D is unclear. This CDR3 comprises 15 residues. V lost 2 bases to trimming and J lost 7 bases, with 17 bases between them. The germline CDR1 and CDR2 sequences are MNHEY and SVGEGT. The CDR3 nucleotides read TGTGCCAGCAGTTACGGCGGCAATATAATACGTGGCTACACCTTC. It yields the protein CASSYGGNIIRGYTF.

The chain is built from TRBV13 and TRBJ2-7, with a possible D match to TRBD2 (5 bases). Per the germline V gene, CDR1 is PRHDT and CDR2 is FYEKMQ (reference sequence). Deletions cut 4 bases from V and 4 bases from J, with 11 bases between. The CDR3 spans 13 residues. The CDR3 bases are TGTGCCAGCAGCTCCCGGGGTGTTTACGAGCAGTACTTC. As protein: CASSSRGVYEQYF.

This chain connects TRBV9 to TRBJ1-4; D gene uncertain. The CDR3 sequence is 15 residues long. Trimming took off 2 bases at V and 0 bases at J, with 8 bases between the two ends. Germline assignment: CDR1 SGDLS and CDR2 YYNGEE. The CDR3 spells CASSVSSTTNEKLFF. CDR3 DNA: TGTGCCAGCAGCGTCAGTAGCACAACTAATGAAAAACTGTTTTTT. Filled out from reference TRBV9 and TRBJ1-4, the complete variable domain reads DSGVTQTPKHLITATGQRVTLRCSPRSGDLSVYWYQQSLDQGLQFLIQYYNGEERAKGNILERFSAQQFPDLHSELNLSSLELGDSALYFCASSVSSTTNEKLFFGSGTQLSVL.

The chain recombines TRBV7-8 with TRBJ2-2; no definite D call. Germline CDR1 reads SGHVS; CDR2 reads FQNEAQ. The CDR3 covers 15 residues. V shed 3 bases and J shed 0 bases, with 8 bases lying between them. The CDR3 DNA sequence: TGTGCCAGCAGCTTCCCCCAGGCGAACACCGGGGAGCTGTTTTTT. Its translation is CASSFPQANTGELFF.